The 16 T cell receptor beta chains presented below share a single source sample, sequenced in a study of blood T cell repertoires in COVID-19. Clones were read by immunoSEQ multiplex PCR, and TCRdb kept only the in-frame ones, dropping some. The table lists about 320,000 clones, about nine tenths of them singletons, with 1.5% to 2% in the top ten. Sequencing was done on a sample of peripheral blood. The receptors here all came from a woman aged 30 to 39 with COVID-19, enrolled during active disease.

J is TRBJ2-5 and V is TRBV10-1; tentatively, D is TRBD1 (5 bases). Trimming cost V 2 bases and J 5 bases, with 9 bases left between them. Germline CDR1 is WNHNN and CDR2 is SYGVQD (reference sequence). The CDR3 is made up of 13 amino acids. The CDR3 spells CASSEGAGETQYF. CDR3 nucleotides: TGCGCCAGCAGTGAGGGGGCAGGGGAGACCCAGTACTTC.

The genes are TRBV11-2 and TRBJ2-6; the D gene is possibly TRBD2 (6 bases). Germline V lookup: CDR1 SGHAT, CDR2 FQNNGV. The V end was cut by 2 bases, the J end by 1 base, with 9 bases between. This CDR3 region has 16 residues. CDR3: CASSLRGGSGANVLTF. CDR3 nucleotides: TGTGCCAGCAGCTTAAGGGGAGGATCTGGGGCCAACGTCCTGACTTTC.

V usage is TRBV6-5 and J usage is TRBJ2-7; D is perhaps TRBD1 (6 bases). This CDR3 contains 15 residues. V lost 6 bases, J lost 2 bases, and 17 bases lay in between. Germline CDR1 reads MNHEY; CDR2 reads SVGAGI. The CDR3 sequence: CASSVPGTRTYEQYF. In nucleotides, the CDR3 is TGTGCCAGCAGCGTTCCCGGGACAAGGACCTACGAGCAGTACTTC.

CDR3 region: CASSLRWGESPLHF. CDR3 nucleotide sequence: TGTGCCAGCAGCCTCCGATGGGGGGAATCACCCCTCCACTTT. The chain carries TRBV3-1 (or the pseudogene TRBV3-2) and TRBJ1-6; D perhaps matches TRBD1 (5 bases). Per germline, CDR1 LGHDT and CDR2 YNNKEL (reference sequence). The CDR3 loop spans 14 amino acids. V lost 4 bases and J 10 bases, leaving 14 bases between the germline ends.

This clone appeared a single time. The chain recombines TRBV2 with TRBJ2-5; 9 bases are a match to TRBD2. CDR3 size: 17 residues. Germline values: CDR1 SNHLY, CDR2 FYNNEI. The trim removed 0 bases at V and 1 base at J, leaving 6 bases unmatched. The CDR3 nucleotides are TGTGCCAGCAGTGAAGCCCGTGGCGGGGGGGTCCAAGAGACCCAGTACTTC. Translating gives CASSEARGGGVQETQYF. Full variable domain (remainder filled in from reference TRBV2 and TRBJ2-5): EPEVTQTPSHQVTQMGQEVILRCVPISNHLYFYWYRQILGQKVEFLVSFYNNEISEKSEIFDDQFSVERPDGSNFTLKIRSTKLEDSAMYFCASSEARGGGVQETQYFGPGTRLLVL.

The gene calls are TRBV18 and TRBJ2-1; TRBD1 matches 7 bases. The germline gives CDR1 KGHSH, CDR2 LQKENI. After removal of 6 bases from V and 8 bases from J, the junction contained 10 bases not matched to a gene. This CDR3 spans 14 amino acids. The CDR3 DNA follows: TGTGCCAGCTCCGTCACAGGGGCACGGGATGAGCAGTTCTTC. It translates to CASSVTGARDEQFF.

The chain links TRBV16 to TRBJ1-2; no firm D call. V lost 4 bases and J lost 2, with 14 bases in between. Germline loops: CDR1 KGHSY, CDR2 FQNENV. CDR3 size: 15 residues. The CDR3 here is CASSLQKARNYGYTF. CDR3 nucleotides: TGTGCCAGCAGCCTCCAAAAGGCCAGGAACTATGGCTACACCTTC.

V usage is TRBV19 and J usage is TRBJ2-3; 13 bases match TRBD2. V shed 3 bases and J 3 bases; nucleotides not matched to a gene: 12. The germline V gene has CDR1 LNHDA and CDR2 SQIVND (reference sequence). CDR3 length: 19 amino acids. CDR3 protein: CASSMHRLAGGHETDTQYF. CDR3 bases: TGTGCCAGTAGTATGCACAGACTAGCGGGGGGCCACGAGACAGATACGCAGTATTTT.

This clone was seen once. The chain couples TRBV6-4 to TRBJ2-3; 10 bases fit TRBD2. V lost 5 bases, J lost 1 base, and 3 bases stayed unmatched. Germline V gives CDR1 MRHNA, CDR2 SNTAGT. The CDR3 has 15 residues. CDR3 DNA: TGTGCCAGCAGTCAAACTAGCGGGGGCACAGATACGCAGTATTTT. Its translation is CASSQTSGGTDTQYF.

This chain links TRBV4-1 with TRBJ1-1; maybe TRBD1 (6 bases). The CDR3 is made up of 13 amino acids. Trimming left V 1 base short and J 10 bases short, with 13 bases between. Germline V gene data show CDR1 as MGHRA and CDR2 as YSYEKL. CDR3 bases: TGCGCCAGCAGCCAAGCAAGCGGGGGCCTAGCTTTCTTT. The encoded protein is CASSQASGGLAFF.

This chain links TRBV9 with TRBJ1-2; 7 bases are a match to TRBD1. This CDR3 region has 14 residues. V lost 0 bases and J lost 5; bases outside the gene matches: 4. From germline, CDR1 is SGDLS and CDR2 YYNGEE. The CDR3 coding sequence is TGTGCCAGCAGCGTAGATAGACAGGGATATGGCTACACCTTC. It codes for CASSVDRQGYGYTF.

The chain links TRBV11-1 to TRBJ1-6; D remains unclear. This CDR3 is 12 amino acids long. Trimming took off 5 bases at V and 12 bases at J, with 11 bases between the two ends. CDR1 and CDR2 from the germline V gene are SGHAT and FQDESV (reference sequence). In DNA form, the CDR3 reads TGTGCCAGCAGCCGCCCTCACGGACCCCTCCACTTT. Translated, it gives CASSRPHGPLHF.

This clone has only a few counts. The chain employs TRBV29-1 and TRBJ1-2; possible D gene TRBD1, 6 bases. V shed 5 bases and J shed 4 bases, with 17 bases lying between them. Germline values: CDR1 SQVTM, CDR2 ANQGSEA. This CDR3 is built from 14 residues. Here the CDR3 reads CSVSKDRNAYGYTF. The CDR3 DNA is TGCAGCGTTTCAAAAGACAGGAACGCCTATGGCTACACCTTC.

The CDR3 nucleotides are TGTGCCAGCAGCTCATCAAACTACAGGGGCTCTGGGGCCAACGTCCTGACTTTC. Encoded protein: CASSSSNYRGSGANVLTF. The V gene is TRBV7-2, the J gene TRBJ2-6; 7 bases fit TRBD1. The germline gives CDR1 SGHTA, CDR2 FQGNSA. The CDR3 extends over 18 amino acids. J gave up 0 bases and V 4 bases, and 9 bases lay outside the gene matches.

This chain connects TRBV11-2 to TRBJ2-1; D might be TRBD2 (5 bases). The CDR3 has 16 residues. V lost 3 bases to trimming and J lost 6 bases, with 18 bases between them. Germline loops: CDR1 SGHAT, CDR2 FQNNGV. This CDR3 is CASSFGRAVPRNEQFF. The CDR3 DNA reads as TGTGCCAGCAGCTTTGGGCGGGCAGTCCCTCGCAATGAGCAGTTCTTC. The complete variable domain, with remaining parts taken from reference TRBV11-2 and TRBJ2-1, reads EAGVAQSPRYKIIEKRQSVAFWCNPISGHATLYWYQQILGQGPKLLIQFQNNGVVDDSQLPKDRFSAERLKGVDSTLKIQPAKLEDSAVYLCASSFGRAVPRNEQFFGPGTRLTVL.

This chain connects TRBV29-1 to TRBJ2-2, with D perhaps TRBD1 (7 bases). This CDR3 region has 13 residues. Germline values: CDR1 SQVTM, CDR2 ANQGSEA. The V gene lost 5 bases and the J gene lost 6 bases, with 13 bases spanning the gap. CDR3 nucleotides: TGCAGCGTTCTCAGGGGGGTTGCCGGGGAGCTGTTTTTT. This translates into CSVLRGVAGELFF.